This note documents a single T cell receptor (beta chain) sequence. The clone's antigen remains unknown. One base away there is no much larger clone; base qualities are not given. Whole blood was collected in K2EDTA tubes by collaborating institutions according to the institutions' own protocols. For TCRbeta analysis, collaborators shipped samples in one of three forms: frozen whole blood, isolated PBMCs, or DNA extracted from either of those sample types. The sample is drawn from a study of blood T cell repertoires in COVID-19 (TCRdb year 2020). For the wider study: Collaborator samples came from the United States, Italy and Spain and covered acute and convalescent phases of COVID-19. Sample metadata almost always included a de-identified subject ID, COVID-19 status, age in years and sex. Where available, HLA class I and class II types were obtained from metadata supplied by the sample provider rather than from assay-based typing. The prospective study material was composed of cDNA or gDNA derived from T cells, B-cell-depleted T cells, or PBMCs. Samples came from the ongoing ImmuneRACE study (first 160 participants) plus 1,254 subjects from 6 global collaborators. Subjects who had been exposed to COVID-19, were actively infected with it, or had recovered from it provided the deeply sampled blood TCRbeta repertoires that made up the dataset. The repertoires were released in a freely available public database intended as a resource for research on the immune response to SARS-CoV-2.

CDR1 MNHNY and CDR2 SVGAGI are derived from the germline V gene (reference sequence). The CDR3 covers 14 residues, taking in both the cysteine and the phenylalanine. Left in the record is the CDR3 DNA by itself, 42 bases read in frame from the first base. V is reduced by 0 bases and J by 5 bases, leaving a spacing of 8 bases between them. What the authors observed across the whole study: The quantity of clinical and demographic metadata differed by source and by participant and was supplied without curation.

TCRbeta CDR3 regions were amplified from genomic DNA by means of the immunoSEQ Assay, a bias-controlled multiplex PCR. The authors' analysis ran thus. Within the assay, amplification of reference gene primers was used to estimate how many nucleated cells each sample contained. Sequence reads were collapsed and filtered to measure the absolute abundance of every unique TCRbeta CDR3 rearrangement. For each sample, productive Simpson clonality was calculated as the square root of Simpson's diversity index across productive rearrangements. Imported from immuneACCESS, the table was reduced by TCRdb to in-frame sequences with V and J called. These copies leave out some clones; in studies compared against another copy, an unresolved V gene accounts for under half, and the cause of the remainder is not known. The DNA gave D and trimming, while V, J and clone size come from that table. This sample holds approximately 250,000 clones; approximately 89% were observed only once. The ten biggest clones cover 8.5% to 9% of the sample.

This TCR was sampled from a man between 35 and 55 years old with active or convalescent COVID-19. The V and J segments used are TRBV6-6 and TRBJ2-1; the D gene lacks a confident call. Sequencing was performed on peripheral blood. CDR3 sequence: CASSYSPGHNEQFF. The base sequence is TGTGCCAGCAGTTACTCACCAGGCCACAATGAGCAGTTCTTC.